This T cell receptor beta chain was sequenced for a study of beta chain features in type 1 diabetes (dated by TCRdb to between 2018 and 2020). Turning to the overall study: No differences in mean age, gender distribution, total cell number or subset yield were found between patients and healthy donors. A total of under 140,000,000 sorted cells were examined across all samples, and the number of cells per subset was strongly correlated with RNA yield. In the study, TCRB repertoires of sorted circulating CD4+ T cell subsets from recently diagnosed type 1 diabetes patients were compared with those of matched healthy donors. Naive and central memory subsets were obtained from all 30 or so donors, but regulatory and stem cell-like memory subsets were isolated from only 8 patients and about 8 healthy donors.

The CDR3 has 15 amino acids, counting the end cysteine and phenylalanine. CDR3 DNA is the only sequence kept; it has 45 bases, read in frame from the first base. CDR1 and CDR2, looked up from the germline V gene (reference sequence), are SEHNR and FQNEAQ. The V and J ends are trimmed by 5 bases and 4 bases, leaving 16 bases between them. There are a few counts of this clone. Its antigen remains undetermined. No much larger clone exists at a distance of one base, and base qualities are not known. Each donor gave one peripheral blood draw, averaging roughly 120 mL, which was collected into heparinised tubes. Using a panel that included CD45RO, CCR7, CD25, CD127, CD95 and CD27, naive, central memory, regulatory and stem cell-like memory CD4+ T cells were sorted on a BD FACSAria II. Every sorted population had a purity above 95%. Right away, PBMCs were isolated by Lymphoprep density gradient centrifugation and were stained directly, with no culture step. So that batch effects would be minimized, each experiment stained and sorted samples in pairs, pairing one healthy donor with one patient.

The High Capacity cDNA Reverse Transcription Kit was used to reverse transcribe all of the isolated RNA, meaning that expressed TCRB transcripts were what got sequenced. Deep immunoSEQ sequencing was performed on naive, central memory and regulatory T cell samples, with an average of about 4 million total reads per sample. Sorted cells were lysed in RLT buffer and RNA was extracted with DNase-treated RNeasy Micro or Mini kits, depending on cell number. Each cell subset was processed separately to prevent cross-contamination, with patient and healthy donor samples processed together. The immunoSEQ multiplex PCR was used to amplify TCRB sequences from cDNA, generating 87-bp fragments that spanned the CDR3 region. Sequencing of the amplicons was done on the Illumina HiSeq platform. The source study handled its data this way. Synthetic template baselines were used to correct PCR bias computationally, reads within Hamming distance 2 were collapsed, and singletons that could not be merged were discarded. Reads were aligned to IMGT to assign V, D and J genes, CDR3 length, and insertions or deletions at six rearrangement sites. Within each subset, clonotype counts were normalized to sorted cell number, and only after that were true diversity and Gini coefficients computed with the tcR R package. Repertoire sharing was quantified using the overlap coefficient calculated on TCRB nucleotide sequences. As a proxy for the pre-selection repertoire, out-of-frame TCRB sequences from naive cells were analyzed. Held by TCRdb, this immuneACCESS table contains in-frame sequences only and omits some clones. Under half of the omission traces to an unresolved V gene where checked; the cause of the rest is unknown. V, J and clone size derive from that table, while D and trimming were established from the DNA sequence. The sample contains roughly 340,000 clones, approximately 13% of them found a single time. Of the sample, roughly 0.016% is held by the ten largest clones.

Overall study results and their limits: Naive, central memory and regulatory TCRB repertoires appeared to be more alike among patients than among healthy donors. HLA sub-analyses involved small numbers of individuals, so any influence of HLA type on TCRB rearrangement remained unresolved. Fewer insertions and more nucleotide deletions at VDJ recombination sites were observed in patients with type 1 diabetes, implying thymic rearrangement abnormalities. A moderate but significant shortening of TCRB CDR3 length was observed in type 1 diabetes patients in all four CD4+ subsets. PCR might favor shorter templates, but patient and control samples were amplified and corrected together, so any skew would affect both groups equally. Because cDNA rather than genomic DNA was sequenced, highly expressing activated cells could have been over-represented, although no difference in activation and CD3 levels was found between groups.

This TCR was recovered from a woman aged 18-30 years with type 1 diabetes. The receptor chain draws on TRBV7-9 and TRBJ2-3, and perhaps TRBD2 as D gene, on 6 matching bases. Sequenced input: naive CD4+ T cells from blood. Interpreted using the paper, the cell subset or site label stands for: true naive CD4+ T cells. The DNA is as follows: TGTGCCAGCAGCCCCCGACTAGGAACGGCAGATACGCAGTATTTT. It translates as CASSPRLGTADTQYF.